The entry below describes one T cell receptor beta chain. The data belong to a study of blood T cell repertoires in COVID-19. V was cut by 2 bases and J by 6 bases, with 11 bases left in between. This CDR3 is built from 14 residues. Germline CDR1 is MDHEN and CDR2 is SYDVKM. Repertoires were generated with immunoSEQ multiplex PCR, while TCRdb's copy carries only in-frame clones and drops some. Of around 200,000 clones in the sample, around 82% were seen once. This chain uses TRBV28 with TRBJ1-5; maybe TRBD1 (6 bases). This clonotype originated in a middle-aged man with active or convalescent COVID-19. Specimen: peripheral blood. This CDR3 reads CASSLLGGGQPQHF. CDR3 nucleotides: TGTGCCAGCAGTTTACTGGGAGGGGGTCAGCCCCAGCATTTT.